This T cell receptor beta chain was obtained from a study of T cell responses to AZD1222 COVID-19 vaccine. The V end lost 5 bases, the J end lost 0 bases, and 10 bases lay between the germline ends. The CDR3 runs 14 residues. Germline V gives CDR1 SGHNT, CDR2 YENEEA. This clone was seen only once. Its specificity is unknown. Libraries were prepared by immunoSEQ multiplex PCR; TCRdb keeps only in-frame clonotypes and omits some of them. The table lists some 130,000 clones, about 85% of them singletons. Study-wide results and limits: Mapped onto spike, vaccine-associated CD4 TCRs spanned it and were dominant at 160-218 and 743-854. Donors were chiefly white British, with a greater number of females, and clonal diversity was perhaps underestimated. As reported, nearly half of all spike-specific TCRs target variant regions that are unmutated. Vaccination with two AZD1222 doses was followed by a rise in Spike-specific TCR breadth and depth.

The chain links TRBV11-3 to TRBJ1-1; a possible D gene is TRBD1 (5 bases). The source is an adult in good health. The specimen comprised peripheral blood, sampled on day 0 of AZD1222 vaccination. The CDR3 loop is CASSLGGMNTEAFF. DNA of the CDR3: TGTGCCAGCAGCCTTGGGGGAATGAACACTGAAGCTTTCTTT.